This T cell receptor (beta chain) was documented in a study of OX40 agonist ivuxolimab in advanced cancers. On the study more broadly: Patients were 65% to 85% male with ages about 23 to 90, mean about 60. Enrollees could have had prior anti-PD-1, anti-PD-L1 or anti-CTLA-4 therapy, which 40% to 45% had received.

Points on this clone: Antigen unknown.

Some clones are missing from TCRdb's copy, which holds only in-frame ones; the method was immunoSEQ multiplex PCR. The sample lists some 100,000 clones; 94% were seen once. J lost 3 bases, V lost 2 bases, and 6 bases had no gene match. Per germline, CDR1 MNHEY and CDR2 SMNVEV (reference sequence). The CDR3 is 15 amino acids. General study results and limits: The antigen specificity of the peripheral T cells (those that were expanded) was not determined.

The chain is built from TRBV27 and TRBJ1-2; 7 nucleotides match TRBD1. This TCR was recovered from an adult with an advanced solid tumor such as melanoma, head and neck, liver or kidney cancer. The specimen comprised CD4+ or CD8+ T cells sorted from blood, sampled in a trial of the OX40 agonist ivuxolimab. CDR3 in amino acids: CASSLLKGTDYGYTF. For the CDR3, the DNA is TGTGCCAGCAGTTTACTTAAAGGGACAGACTATGGCTACACCTTC.